The rows below give T cell receptor beta chains drawn from one sample of a study of T cells after yellow fever vaccination. A single record per CDR3 protein comes from TCRdb applying MiXCR to the 5' RACE reads. The sample carries about 210,000 distinct CDR3 sequences, 3% to 4% recorded once. Sequencing used CD4+ T cells sorted from PBMCs, obtained 10 days after the yellow fever booster vaccination. The receptors stem from a man aged 18 to 35 who received the YFV17D yellow fever vaccine. CDR3s include the opening cysteine and the closing phenylalanine or tryptophan. A D gene is named only where the DNA matches it firmly. Some rows mark clone size as missing; the rest say once, few, many or name a class of expanded clone.

v_gene	j_gene	d_gene	abundance	CDR3nt	CDR3aa
TRBV7-2	TRBJ1-4	TRBD1	-	TGTGCCAGCAGCCAAGACAGGGCTCCAGGGGGACTGTTTTTT	CASSQDRAPGGLFF
TRBV28	TRBJ1-5	-	-	TGTGCCAGCAGCGACATGGAGACCCTAAATTGGCAGCCCCAGCATTTT	CASSDMETLNWQPQHF
TRBV19	TRBJ2-7	-	many	TGTGCCAGTAGTATAGATCTCCAGGGGCCCTACGAGCAGTACTTC	CASSIDLQGPYEQYF
TRBV4-3	TRBJ2-3	-	few	TGCGCCAGCAGCCAAGATCGAGTAGTGGGCGCAGATACGCAGTATTTT	CASSQDRVVGADTQYF
TRBV6-6	TRBJ2-7	-	few	TGTGCCAGCAGTGGGTTATTTTACGAGCAGTACTTC	CASSGLFYEQYF
TRBV9	TRBJ1-2	-	many	TGTGCCAGCAGCGTAGTGCTTAACTATGGCTACACCTTC	CASSVVLNYGYTF
TRBV12-3/TRBV12-4	TRBJ2-1	-	many	TGTGCCAGCCGGGGGGCATACAATGAGCAGTTCTTC	CASRGAYNEQFF
TRBV7-9	TRBJ1-2	-	many	TGTGCCAGCAGCTCCACAGCAGTATATGGCTACACCTTC	CASSSTAVYGYTF
TRBV14	TRBJ2-3	-	many	TGTGCCAGCAGCGTCGGGGTGTCCCCCAGCACAGATACGCAGTATTTT	CASSVGVSPSTDTQYF
TRBV3-1	TRBJ2-2	-	many	TGTGCCAGCAGCCTCCTGTGGGGACAGAACACCGGGGAGCTGTTTTTT	CASSLLWGQNTGELFF
TRBV20-1	TRBJ1-2	-	many	TGCAGTGCTAGAGATTGGGGCGGAGACCTCTATGGCTACACCTTC	CSARDWGGDLYGYTF
TRBV7-2	TRBJ2-3	-	-	TGTGCCAGCAGCGCCCAGCCTTGGCCACCGGGCACAGATACGCAGTATTTT	CASSAQPWPPGTDTQYF
TRBV4-3	TRBJ2-5	-	many	TGCGCCAGCAGCCAGGGACTTCAAGAGACCCAGTACTTC	CASSQGLQETQYF
TRBV4-2	TRBJ2-5	-	many	TGTGCCAGCAGCCAAGAATCGGGGAATAAAGAGACCCAGTACTTC	CASSQESGNKETQYF
TRBV10-3	TRBJ2-7	-	few	TGTGCCATCAGTTTTAACAGGGCCTACGAGCAGTACTTC	CAISFNRAYEQYF
TRBV6-5	TRBJ2-7	TRBD1	many	TGTGCCAGCACTCGGACAGGGGGCTCCTACGAGCAGTACTTC	CASTRTGGSYEQYF
TRBV3-1	TRBJ2-1	-	many	TGTGCCAGCAGCCATTCTGCGGAGCCGGGCCAGCAGTTCTTC	CASSHSAEPGQQFF
TRBV5-1	TRBJ1-1	-	many	TGCGCCAGCGAACGCGGTAACCGGAACACTGAAGCTTTCTTT	CASERGNRNTEAFF
TRBV7-9	TRBJ1-4	-	-	TGTGCCAGCAGCTTAGCGGGCGACAGCATTAGGGGGGAAAAACTGTTTTTT	CASSLAGDSIRGEKLFF
TRBV7-9	TRBJ2-2	-	few	TGTGCCAGCAGCTTGGGACCGGGACACCTCACCGGGGAGCTGTTTTTT	CASSLGPGHLTGELFF
TRBV14	TRBJ2-2	-	few	TGTGCCAGCAGCCGACCCGGGACTGGAGCTGGAACCGGGGAGCTGTTTTTT	CASSRPGTGAGTGELFF
TRBV30	TRBJ1-5	-	-	TGTGCCTGGAGTCACACCCAGCATCAGCCCCAGCATTTT	CAWSHTQHQPQHF
TRBV7-7	TRBJ2-3	TRBD1	many	TGTGCCAGCAGCCCGGGGACAGGGGGAAGCACAGATACGCAGTATTTT	CASSPGTGGSTDTQYF
TRBV5-4	TRBJ1-3	TRBD1	few	TGTGCCAGCAGCTCCCGGACAGGGGATGGAAACACCATATATTTT	CASSSRTGDGNTIYF
TRBV12-3/TRBV12-4	TRBJ2-5	-	many	TGTGCCAGCAGTTTCGGCAGACCAGAGACCCAGTACTTC	CASSFGRPETQYF
TRBV29-1	TRBJ2-7	TRBD2	many	TGCAGCGGTGGGACTAGTAAGGGCTCCTACGAGCAGTACTTC	CSGGTSKGSYEQYF
TRBV6-2/TRBV6-3	TRBJ1-5	-	few	TGTGCCAGAGGGGGTGATGTCGATCAGCCCCAGCATTTT	CARGGDVDQPQHF
TRBV4-2	TRBJ2-3	-	many	TGTGCCAGCAGCCCCCTCACAGGGGGGGTCAGAACGCAGTATTTT	CASSPLTGGVRTQYF
TRBV7-6	TRBJ2-7	-	many	TGTGCCAGCAGCTTACAGGGGTGGTTGGACGAGCAGTACTTC	CASSLQGWLDEQYF
TRBV7-2	TRBJ1-1	-	-	TGTGCCAGCAGCCCGTCACTGGATATGAACACTGAAGCTTTCTTT	CASSPSLDMNTEAFF
TRBV7-2	TRBJ1-3	-	-	TGTGCCAGCAGCTTAGCGCCGACGGGGGCGGGAAACACCATATATTTT	CASSLAPTGAGNTIYF
TRBV21-1	TRBJ2-7	-	-	TGTGCCAGCTGTACCGGGAACGGCCACTCCGAGCAGTACTTC	CASCTGNGHSEQYF
TRBV2	TRBJ1-2	TRBD1	few	TGTGCCAGCAGTTTAGGGACAGACTATGGCTACACCTTC	CASSLGTDYGYTF
TRBV20-1	TRBJ1-1	-	few	TGCAGTGCTAGGGGAGGATATCGCACTGAAGCTTTCTTT	CSARGGYRTEAFF
TRBV25-1	TRBJ2-3	-	-	TGTGCCAGCAGTGAATTTCTTGGGGAAGATACGCAGTATTTT	CASSEFLGEDTQYF
TRBV4-3	TRBJ1-5	-	few	TGCGCCAGCAGCCAAGATCAGTCTAATAATCAGCCCCAGCATTTT	CASSQDQSNNQPQHF
TRBV5-1	TRBJ2-7	-	many	TGCGCCAGCAGCCTAAACAATCCCCGGGATTACGAGCAGTACTTC	CASSLNNPRDYEQYF